The present T cell receptor beta chain was sequenced within a study of T cells after yellow fever vaccination. Broader study findings: The study re-detected most primary-vaccination clones after the booster (96% CD4, approximately 87% CD8).

The V gene's germline CDR1 is SGHRS and CDR2 YFSETQ. Trimming cost V 4 bases and J 5 bases, with 13 bases left between them. The CDR3 length is 13 residues. This clonotype was observed a handful of times. The antigen remains unidentified. UMIs were added to TCR cDNA along with a universal primer site when it was made by 5'RACE template switching. MiXCR, applied by TCRdb to the 5' RACE reads, yields one record per CDR3 protein. In the table there are some 500,000 distinct CDR3 sequences, about 13% of which are singletons. This clonotype was obtained from a man aged 25 to 45 who received the YFV17D yellow fever vaccine. This sample comprised PBMCs, obtained on the day of the yellow fever booster vaccination. The V and J genes are TRBV5-1 and TRBJ2-7, with D perhaps TRBD2 (5 bases). The CDR3 loop is CASSGSTSHEQYF. The CDR3 nucleotides are TGCGCCAGCAGCGGGAGTACATCCCACGAGCAGTACTTC.